This is a list of T cell receptor beta chains from one sample in a study of cytomegalovirus exposure and HLA in healthy donors. Libraries were prepared by immunoSEQ multiplex PCR; TCRdb keeps only in-frame clonotypes and omits some of them. In the table there are 85,000 to 130,000 clones, roughly 83% of which are singletons. The specimen sequenced was PBMCs. These TCRs come from a female donor in good health and CMV-seropositive. CDR3s include the opening cysteine and the closing phenylalanine or tryptophan. The order of the fields is clone size, V gene, J gene, D gene, CDR3 DNA, CDR3 protein. The D gene is left open where the match is weak. Only part of the rows carry a size: once, few, many, or a class if the clone is expanded.

>NA|TRBV4-1|TRBJ2-1|TRBD2
TGCGCCAGCAGCCAAGGAGGCAGCGGGAGTGTCAGTGAGCAGTTCTTC
CASSQGGSGSVSEQFF
>once|TRBV18|TRBJ1-5|TRBD1
TGTGCCAGCTCTCCAGGGGGGGTTGGGCCCCAGCATTTT
CASSPGGVGPQHF
>NA|TRBV4-1|TRBJ2-1|TRBD2
TGCGCCAGCAGCCGGGGACTAGCGGGCAATGAGCAGTTCTTC
CASSRGLAGNEQFF
>few|TRBV30|TRBJ2-7|NA
TGTGCCTGGAGTCCGGGATGGTACGAGCAGTACTTC
CAWSPGWYEQYF
>NA|TRBV7-9|TRBJ2-3|TRBD2
TGTGCCAGCAGCCTAGCGGGAGGGCCAAGGGAAGATACGCAGTATTTT
CASSLAGGPREDTQYF
>once|TRBV2|TRBJ2-5|NA
TGTGCCAGCAGAGTACAGCAGTACCAAGAGACCCAGTACTTC
CASRVQQYQETQYF
>NA|TRBV6-1|TRBJ1-2|NA
TGTGCCAGCAGGCCTACAGGGTACGGCTACACCTTC
CASRPTGYGYTF
>NA|TRBV9|TRBJ2-3|NA
TGTGCCAGCAGTCTGGGGCCCCACGAAGGCGATACGCAGTATTTT
CASSLGPHEGDTQYF
>few|TRBV30|TRBJ1-5|TRBD1
TGTGTCATCAGTCGGGACAGGGGTCGTCAGCCCCAGCATTTT
CVISRDRGRQPQHF
>NA|TRBV5-4|TRBJ2-1|NA
TGTGCCAGCAGCCTCACGTTGGGGGCCGGCAATGAGCAGTTCTTC
CASSLTLGAGNEQFF
>NA|TRBV10-2|TRBJ2-2|NA
TGCGCCAGCAGACGGGACACCGACACCGGGGAGCTGTTTTTT
CASRRDTDTGELFF
>NA|TRBV19|TRBJ1-5|NA
TGTGCCAGTAGTATTCTTCAGGATAGCAATCAGCCCCAGCATTTT
CASSILQDSNQPQHF
>NA|TRBV7-2|TRBJ2-1|NA
TGTGCCAGCAGCTTACCTCCCGGACATAACCCTGAGCAGTTCTTC
CASSLPPGHNPEQFF
>NA|TRBV7-9|TRBJ2-3|NA
TGTTCCAGCAGCTTACAAGGGGTTGGGGATACGCAGTATTTT
CSSSLQGVGDTQYF
>once|TRBV7-8|TRBJ1-3|NA
TGTGCCAGCAGCTTAGTTGCGGGCCCCTCTGGAAACACCATATATTTT
CASSLVAGPSGNTIYF
>NA|TRBV6-6|TRBJ1-4|NA
TGTGCCAGCAGTTTCCGGACAGACGAAAAACTGTTTTTT
CASSFRTDEKLFF
>once|TRBV6-4|TRBJ2-3|TRBD2
TGTGCCAGCAAATTCAGGACTAGCGGGAGGGCCTTGACAGATACGCAGTATTTT
CASKFRTSGRALTDTQYF
>NA|TRBV7-9|TRBJ1-1|NA
TGTTCCAGCGCCCGCCGGGGGAACACTGAAGCTTTCTTT
CSSARRGNTEAFF
>NA|TRBV19|TRBJ1-1|TRBD1
TGTGCCAGTAGTCCATGGGGGACAGGGAGGTGGTTGGCTTTCTTT
CASSPWGTGRWLAFF
>NA|TRBV6-5|TRBJ2-6|NA
TGTGCCAGCAGTCCAGGGGTGCCTGGGGCCAACGTCCTGACTTTC
CASSPGVPGANVLTF
>NA|TRBV5-1|TRBJ2-7|NA
TGCGCCAGCAGCACGCGGGCCAGTCAGCCCGCCGAGCAGTACTTC
CASSTRASQPAEQYF
>NA|TRBV19|TRBJ1-1|NA
TGTGCCAGTAGTTTATCAGGGTCCACTGAAGCTTTCTTT
CASSLSGSTEAFF
>NA|TRBV30|TRBJ2-1|TRBD2
TGTGCCTGGAGTTCCACTAGCGCGCGACACAATGAGCAGTTCTTC
CAWSSTSARHNEQFF
>NA|TRBV10-1|TRBJ2-1|NA
TGCGCCAGCAGTGGAAGGGAGAATGAGCAGTTCTTC
CASSGRENEQFF
>NA|TRBV7-8|TRBJ1-2|TRBD1
TGTGCCAGCAGCTCTGGGGGGGCAGGGGGCAGGAGCTATGGCTACACCTTC
CASSSGGAGGRSYGYTF
>NA|TRBV5-5|TRBJ2-3|TRBD2
TGTGCCAGCAGCGGACTAGCGGGGAGGTCAGATACGCAGTATTTT
CASSGLAGRSDTQYF
>NA|TRBV19|TRBJ2-1|TRBD2
TGTGCCAGTAGTATAGGGAGCGGGAGGCTATACAATGAGCAGTTCTTC
CASSIGSGRLYNEQFF
>few|TRBV5-1|TRBJ1-2|NA
TGCGCCAGCAGTTTGGCGGACAGTTACTATGGCTACACCTTC
CASSLADSYYGYTF
>NA|TRBV12-5|TRBJ2-2|TRBD2
TGTGCTAGTGGTTTGGCAGGGACTAGCGGGACGCCCGGGGAGCTGTTTTTT
CASGLAGTSGTPGELFF